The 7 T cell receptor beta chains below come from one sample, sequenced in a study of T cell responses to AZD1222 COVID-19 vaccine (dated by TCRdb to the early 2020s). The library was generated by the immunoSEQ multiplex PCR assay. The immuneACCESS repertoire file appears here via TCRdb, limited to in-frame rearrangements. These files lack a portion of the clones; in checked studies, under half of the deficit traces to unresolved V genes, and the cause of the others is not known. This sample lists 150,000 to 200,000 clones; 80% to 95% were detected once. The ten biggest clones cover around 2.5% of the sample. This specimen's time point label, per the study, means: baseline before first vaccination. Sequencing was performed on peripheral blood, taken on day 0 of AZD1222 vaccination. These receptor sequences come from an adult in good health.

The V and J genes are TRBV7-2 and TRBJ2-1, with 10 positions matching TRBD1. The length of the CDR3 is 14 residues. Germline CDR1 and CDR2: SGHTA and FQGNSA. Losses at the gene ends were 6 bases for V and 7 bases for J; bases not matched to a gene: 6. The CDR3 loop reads CASSLDRGINEQFF. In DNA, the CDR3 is TGTGCCAGCAGTTTGGACAGGGGGATAAATGAGCAGTTCTTC.

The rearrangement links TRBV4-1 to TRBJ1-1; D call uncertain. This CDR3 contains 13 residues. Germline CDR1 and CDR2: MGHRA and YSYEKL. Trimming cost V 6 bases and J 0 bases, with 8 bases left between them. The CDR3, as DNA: TGCGCCAGCAGGTACCAAATGAACACTGAAGCTTTCTTT. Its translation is CASRYQMNTEAFF.

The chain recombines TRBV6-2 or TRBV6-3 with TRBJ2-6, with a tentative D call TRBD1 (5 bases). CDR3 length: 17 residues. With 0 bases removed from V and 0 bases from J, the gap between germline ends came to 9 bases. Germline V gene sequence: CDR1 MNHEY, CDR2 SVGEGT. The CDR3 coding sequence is TGTGCCAGCAGTTACTCCCAGGGCCTCTCTGGGGCCAACGTCCTGACTTTC. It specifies CASSYSQGLSGANVLTF.

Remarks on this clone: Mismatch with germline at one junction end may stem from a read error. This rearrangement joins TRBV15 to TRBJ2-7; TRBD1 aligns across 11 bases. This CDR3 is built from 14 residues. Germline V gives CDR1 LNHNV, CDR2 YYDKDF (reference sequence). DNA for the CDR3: TGTGCCACCAGCAGAGTCTACGGACAGGGGGCTTTAAGCTTC. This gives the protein CATSRVYGQGALSF.

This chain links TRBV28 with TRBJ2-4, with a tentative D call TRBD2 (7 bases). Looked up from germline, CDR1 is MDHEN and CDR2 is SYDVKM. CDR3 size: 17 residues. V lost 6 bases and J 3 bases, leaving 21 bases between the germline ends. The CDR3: CASSTSFAAGHKNIQYF. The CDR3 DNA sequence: TGTGCCAGCAGCACTTCTTTTGCAGCGGGACACAAAAACATTCAGTACTTC.

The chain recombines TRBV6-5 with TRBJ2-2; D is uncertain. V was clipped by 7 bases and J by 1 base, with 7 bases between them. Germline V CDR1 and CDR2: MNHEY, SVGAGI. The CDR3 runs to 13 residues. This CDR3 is CASTLVNTGELFF. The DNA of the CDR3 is TGTGCCAGCACTCTAGTGAACACCGGGGAGCTGTTTTTT.

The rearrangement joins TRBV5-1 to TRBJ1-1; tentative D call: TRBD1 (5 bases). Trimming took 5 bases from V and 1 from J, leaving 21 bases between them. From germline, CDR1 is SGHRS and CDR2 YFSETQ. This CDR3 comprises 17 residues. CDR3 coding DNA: TGCGCCAGCAGGATGGGACCGGTAAGTGCTCCGAACACTGAAGCTTTCTTT. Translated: CASRMGPVSAPNTEAFF.